This T cell receptor beta chain stems from a study of T-cell memory formation after mild COVID-19 (dated by TCRdb to the early 2020s). Broadly, across the study: TCR sequence clusters from the two donors were found to be largely donor specific. Longitudinal TCRalpha and TCRbeta repertoire sequencing tracked T-cell clones expanding and contracting after mild COVID-19 in a couple of donors. The cohort was made up of two young adult volunteers, one female and one male, who were previously healthy. The full study reports these points: The detection of some responding clones in pre-infection memory suggests that pre-existing cross-reactive memory T cells joined the SARS-CoV-2 response. The second-wave clones that peaked on day 37 were not confirmed to be SARS-CoV-2 specific. Contracting CD4+ clones appeared mostly in the CM and EM memory subsets, whereas CD8+ clones were enriched in EMRA. Clones contracting from day 15 to 85 had balanced CD4/CD8 phenotypes, while a second wave expanding from day 15 to 37 was biased towards CD4+. Only a couple of mild cases were covered in the study, and larger cohorts including severe cases with pre-infection samples were considered necessary.

The sequencer listed for this sample is Illumina NovaSeq 6000. TCRalpha and TCRbeta cDNA libraries were built by 5'RACE with constant-segment primers, adding sample barcodes and unique molecular identifiers. Trizol reagent was used to extract RNA from every sample. Amplification of the libraries took two PCR steps, and the second step added a second sample barcode plus Illumina TruSeq adapters. Sequencing of the libraries was done on an Illumina NovaSeq, producing 2 x 150 bp paired-end reads. Regarding the original processing steps: The reads were demultiplexed and collapsed into UMI-guided consensus sequences using migec v1.2.7. Using mixcr v2.1.11, the UMI consensuses were aligned to TRA and TRB V and J templates and assembled into clonotypes. Expanded or contracted clonotypes were those called significant by both edgeR and NoisET, with noise models trained on biological replicates. For edgeR calls, the cutoffs were a false discovery rate-adjusted p below 0.01 and a log2 fold-change threshold of 1. PCA with hierarchical clustering of max-normalized trajectories of the 1000 most abundant clonotypes was used as exploratory dynamics analysis. Separately sequenced CD4+ and CD8+ repertoires were used to assign a CD4 or CD8 phenotype to each responding clone. TCRdb redid the processing of the public reads, applying fastp at Q25 and MiXCR, and retained in-frame beta chains. All rows with the same CDR3 protein become a single entry with the most common DNA and genes. The authors' filters were not applied to this entry. For this sample there are roughly 340,000 distinct CDR3 sequences; more than 15% appear just once. 20% to 25% of the sample rests with the top ten.

Trimming takes 5 bases from V and 3 bases from J, and the germline ends sit 17 bases apart. CDR1 and CDR2 are drawn from the germline V gene: SGHTA, FQGTGA. The CDR3 spans 15 residues, from the cysteine through the phenylalanine. Only the CDR3 DNA stays, 45 bases, in frame from base 1. This clonotype came up a few times. Its target antigen remains unknown. No base-level quality is on record; no much larger clone is a single base apart. Ficoll-Paque density gradient centrifugation was used to isolate PBMCs. The sample consisted of PBMCs or a T cell subset sorted from them (not recorded which). This TCR derives from a man between 18 and 29 years old who had mild COVID-19 (a few samples of this study predate the infection). The sample titles of this study are shuffled in the database, so cell type and time point are left out; the donor was told from shared clones. The chain links TRBV7-3 with TRBJ2-7; the D gene is perhaps TRBD1 or TRBD2, as each covers 6 bases. The CDR3 region reads CASSPGGGANYEQYF. The sequenced DNA: TGTGCCAGCAGCCCCGGGGGCGGGGCGAACTACGAGCAGTACTTC.